This T cell receptor beta chain was recovered during a study of shared clonotypes between healthy human individuals. The study's findings and limits: The authors sampled blood alone, and tissue repertoires likely differ.

Original processing methods: From ImmunoSEQ came sequences covering only the junction and carrying no quality scores, so filtering differed. Assay: immunoSEQ multiplex PCR; the TCRdb copy retains only in-frame clones and omits some. That table gives V, J and clone size, and the DNA gave D and trimming. The sample contains about a million clones, less than 85% of which appear only once. Turning to this clone: The antigen remains undetermined.

With V trimmed by 4 bases and J by 4 bases, 7 bases remained unmatched. CDR3 length: 16 residues. In germline, CDR1 is MNHEY, CDR2 SVGAGI. The sample taken for sequencing was memory CD4+ T cells sorted from blood. As for subset: CD45RA-negative fraction. V is TRBV6-5 and J is TRBJ1-6, with 7 bases matching TRBD1. The receptor comes from a man aged 18 to 35 in good health. In nucleotides, the CDR3 is TGTGCCAGCAGTTCCGACAGGGCCACTTATAATTCACCCCTCCACTTT. Translated: CASSSDRATYNSPLHF.